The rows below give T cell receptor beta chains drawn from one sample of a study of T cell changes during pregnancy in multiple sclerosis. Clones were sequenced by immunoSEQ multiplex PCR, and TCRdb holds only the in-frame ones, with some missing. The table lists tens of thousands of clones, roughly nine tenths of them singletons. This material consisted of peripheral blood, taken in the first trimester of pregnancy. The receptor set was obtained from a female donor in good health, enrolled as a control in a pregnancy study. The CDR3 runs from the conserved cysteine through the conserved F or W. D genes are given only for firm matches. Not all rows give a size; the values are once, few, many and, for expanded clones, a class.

cdr3_nt: TGCGCCAGCAGCTTGGAACTAAACGAGCAGTTCTTC
cdr3_aa: CASSLELNEQFF
v_call: TRBV5-1
d_call: -
j_call: TRBJ2-1
clone_size: once

cdr3_nt: TGCGCCAGCCAACAGGGGGTCGATGAAAAACTGTTTTTT
cdr3_aa: CASQQGVDEKLFF
v_call: TRBV5-1
d_call: TRBD1
j_call: TRBJ1-4
clone_size: once

cdr3_nt: TGTGCCAGCAGGGTTCCGATCGGCGTAGGACAGATTTATGGCTACACCTTC
cdr3_aa: CASRVPIGVGQIYGYTF
v_call: TRBV28
d_call: -
j_call: TRBJ1-2
clone_size: -

cdr3_nt: TGTGCCAGCGTCTGGACAGGGGTTGGCACTGAAGCTTTCTTT
cdr3_aa: CASVWTGVGTEAFF
v_call: TRBV2
d_call: TRBD1
j_call: TRBJ1-1
clone_size: -

cdr3_nt: TGTGCCAGTAGCACAATAACAGGGAATCAGCCCCAGCATTTT
cdr3_aa: CASSTITGNQPQHF
v_call: TRBV19
d_call: -
j_call: TRBJ1-5
clone_size: -

cdr3_nt: TGTGCCAGCAGCTTAAGGGGGGGGCATCCCAATGAGCAGTTCTTC
cdr3_aa: CASSLRGGHPNEQFF
v_call: TRBV7-2
d_call: -
j_call: TRBJ2-1
clone_size: -

cdr3_nt: TGCAGCTGTCGGACTAGCGGTAACAATGAGCAGTTCTTC
cdr3_aa: CSCRTSGNNEQFF
v_call: TRBV29-1
d_call: TRBD2
j_call: TRBJ2-1
clone_size: -

cdr3_nt: TGTGCCAGCAGTTACGGGACAGGGAATTCACCCCTCCACTTT
cdr3_aa: CASSYGTGNSPLHF
v_call: TRBV6-5
d_call: TRBD1
j_call: TRBJ1-6
clone_size: -

cdr3_nt: TGCGCCAGCAGCTCCTTAGCGGCTTACAATGAGCAGTTCTTC
cdr3_aa: CASSSLAAYNEQFF
v_call: TRBV5-1
d_call: -
j_call: TRBJ2-1
clone_size: -

cdr3_nt: TGCGCCAGCAGCCTGACTAGCGGGAGGGCTCAGGAGCAGTTCTTC
cdr3_aa: CASSLTSGRAQEQFF
v_call: TRBV4-3
d_call: TRBD2
j_call: TRBJ2-1
clone_size: -

cdr3_nt: TGTGCCAGCAGTGAAGCCAGCGGGGGGGGGAATGAGCAGTTCTTC
cdr3_aa: CASSEASGGGNEQFF
v_call: TRBV25-1
d_call: TRBD2
j_call: TRBJ2-1
clone_size: -

cdr3_nt: TGTGCCAGCAGCTTGGGGGACAGGTCGAAGGGCTACACCTTC
cdr3_aa: CASSLGDRSKGYTF
v_call: TRBV5-6
d_call: TRBD1
j_call: TRBJ1-2
clone_size: -

cdr3_nt: TGTGCCAGCAGCTTAGCTAGCTATCAGTACTTC
cdr3_aa: CASSLASYQYF
v_call: TRBV7-2
d_call: -
j_call: TRBJ2-7
clone_size: -

cdr3_nt: TGCAGCGCTGAACAGGGGAACACTGAAGCTTTCTTT
cdr3_aa: CSAEQGNTEAFF
v_call: TRBV29-1
d_call: -
j_call: TRBJ1-1
clone_size: -

cdr3_nt: TGTGCCAGCAGCTCGGGACAGGGGGCCTCCTACGAGCAGTACTTC
cdr3_aa: CASSSGQGASYEQYF
v_call: TRBV5-4
d_call: TRBD1
j_call: TRBJ2-7
clone_size: -

cdr3_nt: TGTGCCAGCAGCTCGCCTTTTGGGGGGATCTACGAGCAGTACTTC
cdr3_aa: CASSSPFGGIYEQYF
v_call: TRBV11-3
d_call: -
j_call: TRBJ2-7
clone_size: -

cdr3_nt: TGTGCCAGCAGTGAGAGGACAGTTTTTCAGCCCCAGCATTTT
cdr3_aa: CASSERTVFQPQHF
v_call: TRBV2
d_call: -
j_call: TRBJ1-5
clone_size: once

cdr3_nt: TGCGCCAGCAGCTACAACAGGGGTGAAGAAAAACTGTTTTTT
cdr3_aa: CASSYNRGEEKLFF
v_call: TRBV5-1
d_call: TRBD1
j_call: TRBJ1-4
clone_size: few

cdr3_nt: TGTGCCAGCAGCCGACTAGCGGGGGGAGATACGCAGTATTTT
cdr3_aa: CASSRLAGGDTQYF
v_call: TRBV7-2
d_call: TRBD2
j_call: TRBJ2-3
clone_size: -

cdr3_nt: TGCGCCAGCAGCCAAGCGGAGAGCGGGAGAGTCAATGAGCAGTTCTTC
cdr3_aa: CASSQAESGRVNEQFF
v_call: TRBV4-3
d_call: TRBD2
j_call: TRBJ2-1
clone_size: -

cdr3_nt: TGTGCCATCATGGCCGGGACAGGGAACACTGAAGCTTTCTTT
cdr3_aa: CAIMAGTGNTEAFF
v_call: TRBV10-3
d_call: TRBD1
j_call: TRBJ1-1
clone_size: -

cdr3_nt: TGTGCCAGCAGCGTTCGGGGGGTTGCTGGGGCCAACGTCCTGACTTTC
cdr3_aa: CASSVRGVAGANVLTF
v_call: TRBV9
d_call: TRBD2
j_call: TRBJ2-6
clone_size: -

cdr3_nt: TGTGCCAGCAGCTCGGACAGGGAAAGCACCGGGGAGCTGTTTTTT
cdr3_aa: CASSSDRESTGELFF
v_call: TRBV7-2
d_call: TRBD1
j_call: TRBJ2-2
clone_size: -

cdr3_nt: TGCGCCAGCAGCGTTGACAGGGACCATGGCTACACCTTC
cdr3_aa: CASSVDRDHGYTF
v_call: TRBV5-1
d_call: TRBD1
j_call: TRBJ1-2
clone_size: -

cdr3_nt: TGCGCCAGCAGCTTGATACAGAACTATGGCTACACCTTC
cdr3_aa: CASSLIQNYGYTF
v_call: TRBV5-1
d_call: -
j_call: TRBJ1-2
clone_size: -

cdr3_nt: TGTGCCAGCAGTGAGGGGGCGGAGGAAAAACTGTTTTTT
cdr3_aa: CASSEGAEEKLFF
v_call: TRBV6-1
d_call: -
j_call: TRBJ1-4
clone_size: -

cdr3_nt: TGTGCCAGCAGGCCGGGACATGGGAACTACGAGCAGTACTTC
cdr3_aa: CASRPGHGNYEQYF
v_call: TRBV21-1
d_call: -
j_call: TRBJ2-7
clone_size: -

cdr3_nt: TGTGCCAGCGGGAATAACAGGGGACACGAAAAACTGTTTTTT
cdr3_aa: CASGNNRGHEKLFF
v_call: TRBV6-1
d_call: TRBD1
j_call: TRBJ1-4
clone_size: -

cdr3_nt: TGTGCCACCAGCAGCCTGTTAGGGGCGGCTGAAAAACTGTTTTTT
cdr3_aa: CATSSLLGAAEKLFF
v_call: TRBV15
d_call: -
j_call: TRBJ1-4
clone_size: -

cdr3_nt: TGCGCCAGCAGGCCAAAATTTACAGGTCCCTATGGCTACACCTTC
cdr3_aa: CASRPKFTGPYGYTF
v_call: TRBV4-3
d_call: -
j_call: TRBJ1-2
clone_size: -

cdr3_nt: TGTGCCAGCAGCCGGACAGGGGGAGCCAAAAACATTCAGTACTTC
cdr3_aa: CASSRTGGAKNIQYF
v_call: TRBV28
d_call: TRBD1
j_call: TRBJ2-4
clone_size: -

cdr3_nt: TGTGCCAGCAGCTTACGAACTGACCAAGAGACCCAGTACTTC
cdr3_aa: CASSLRTDQETQYF
v_call: TRBV7-8
d_call: -
j_call: TRBJ2-5
clone_size: -

cdr3_nt: TGTGCCAGCAGCCGCTGGGGGGGCCCGCAGCCCCAGCATTTT
cdr3_aa: CASSRWGGPQPQHF
v_call: TRBV27
d_call: -
j_call: TRBJ1-5
clone_size: -

cdr3_nt: TGCGCCAGCAGTCCTACTAGCGGGGGATACAATGAGCAGTTCTTC
cdr3_aa: CASSPTSGGYNEQFF
v_call: TRBV5-1
d_call: TRBD2
j_call: TRBJ2-1
clone_size: once

cdr3_nt: TGCGCCAGCAGCCAAGATCGGGGGTCTTTAACGCCCGGCTACACCTTC
cdr3_aa: CASSQDRGSLTPGYTF
v_call: TRBV4-3
d_call: -
j_call: TRBJ1-2
clone_size: -

cdr3_nt: TGTGCCAGCAGCTTAGGACAGTTCACAGATACGCAGTATTTT
cdr3_aa: CASSLGQFTDTQYF
v_call: TRBV5-5
d_call: -
j_call: TRBJ2-3
clone_size: -

cdr3_nt: TGTGCCAGCAGCTCTGGAAGCGGCAGTGAAAAACTGTTTTTT
cdr3_aa: CASSSGSGSEKLFF
v_call: TRBV7-9
d_call: -
j_call: TRBJ1-4
clone_size: -

cdr3_nt: TGCAGTGCTAGGCGGAATGAGCAGTTCTTC
cdr3_aa: CSARRNEQFF
v_call: TRBV20-1
d_call: -
j_call: TRBJ2-1
clone_size: -